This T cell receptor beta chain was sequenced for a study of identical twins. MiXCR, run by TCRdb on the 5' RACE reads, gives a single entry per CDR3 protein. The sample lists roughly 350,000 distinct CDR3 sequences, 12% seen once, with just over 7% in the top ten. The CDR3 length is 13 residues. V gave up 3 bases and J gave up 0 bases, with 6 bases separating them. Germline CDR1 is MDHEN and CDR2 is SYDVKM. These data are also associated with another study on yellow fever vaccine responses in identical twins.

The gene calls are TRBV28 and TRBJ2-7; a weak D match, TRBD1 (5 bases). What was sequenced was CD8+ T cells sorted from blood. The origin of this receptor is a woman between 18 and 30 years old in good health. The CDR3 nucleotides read TGTGCCAGCAGTTTCCAGGGCTCCTACGAGCAGTACGTC. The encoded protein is CASSFQGSYEQYV.